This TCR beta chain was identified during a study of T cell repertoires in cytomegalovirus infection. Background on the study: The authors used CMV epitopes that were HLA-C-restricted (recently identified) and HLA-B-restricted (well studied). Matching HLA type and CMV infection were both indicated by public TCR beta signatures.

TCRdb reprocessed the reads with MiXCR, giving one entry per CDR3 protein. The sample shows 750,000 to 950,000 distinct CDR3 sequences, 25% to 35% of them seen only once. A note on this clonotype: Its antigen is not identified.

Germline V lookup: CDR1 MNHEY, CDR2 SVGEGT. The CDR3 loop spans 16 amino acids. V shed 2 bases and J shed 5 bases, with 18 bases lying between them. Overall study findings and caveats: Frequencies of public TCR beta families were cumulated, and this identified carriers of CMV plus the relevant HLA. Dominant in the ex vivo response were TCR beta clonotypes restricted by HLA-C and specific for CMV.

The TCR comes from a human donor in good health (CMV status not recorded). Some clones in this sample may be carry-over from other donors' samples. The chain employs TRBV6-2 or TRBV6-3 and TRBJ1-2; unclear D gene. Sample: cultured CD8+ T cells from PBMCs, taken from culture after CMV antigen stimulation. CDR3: CASSYAVSPADYGYTF. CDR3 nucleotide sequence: TGTGCCAGCAGTTACGCAGTCTCGCCGGCTGATTATGGCTACACCTTC.